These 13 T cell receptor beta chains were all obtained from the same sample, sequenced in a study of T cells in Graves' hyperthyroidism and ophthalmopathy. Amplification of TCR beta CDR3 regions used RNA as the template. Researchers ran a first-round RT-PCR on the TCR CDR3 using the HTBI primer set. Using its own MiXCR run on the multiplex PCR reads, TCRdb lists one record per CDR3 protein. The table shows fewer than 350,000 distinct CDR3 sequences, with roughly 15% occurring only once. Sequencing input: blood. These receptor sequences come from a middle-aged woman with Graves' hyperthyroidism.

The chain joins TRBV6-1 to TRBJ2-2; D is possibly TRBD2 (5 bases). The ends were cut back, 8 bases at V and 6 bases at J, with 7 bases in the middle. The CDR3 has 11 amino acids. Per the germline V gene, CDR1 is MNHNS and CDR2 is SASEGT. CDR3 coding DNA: TGTGCCAGCGGAGGAGCCGGGGAGCTGTTTTTT. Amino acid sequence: CASGGAGELFF.

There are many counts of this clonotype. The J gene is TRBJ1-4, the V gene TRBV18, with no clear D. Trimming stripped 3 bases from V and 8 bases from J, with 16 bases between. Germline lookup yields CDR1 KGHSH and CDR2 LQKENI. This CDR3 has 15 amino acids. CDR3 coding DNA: TGTGCCAGCTCACCGGTTCGGGTCTCTAGAGAAAAACTGTTTTTT. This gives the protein CASSPVRVSREKLFF.

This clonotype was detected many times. The CDR3 DNA follows: TGTGCCCCCCCCTCCAAAAGATCAACTAATGAAAAACTGTTTTTT. This sequence encodes CAPPSKRSTNEKLFF. The chain employs TRBV11-3 and TRBJ1-4; D gene unclear. The length of the CDR3 is 15 residues. V shed 11 bases and J shed 0 bases, with 16 bases lying between them. Germline V CDR1 and CDR2: SGHNT, YENEEA. Full variable domain (missing parts from reference TRBV11-3 and TRBJ1-4): EAGVVQSPRYKIIEKKQPVAFWCNPISGHNTLYWYLQNLGQGPELLIRYENEEAVDDSQLPKDRFSAERLKGVDSTLKIQPAELGDSAVYLCAPPSKRSTNEKLFFGSGTQLSVL.

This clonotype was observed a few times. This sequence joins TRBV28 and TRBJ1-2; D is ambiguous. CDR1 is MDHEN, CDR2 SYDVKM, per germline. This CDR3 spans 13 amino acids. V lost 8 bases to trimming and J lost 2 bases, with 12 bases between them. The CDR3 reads CASFLPENYGYTF. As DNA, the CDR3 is TGTGCCAGCTTTTTGCCGGAAAACTATGGCTACACCTTC.

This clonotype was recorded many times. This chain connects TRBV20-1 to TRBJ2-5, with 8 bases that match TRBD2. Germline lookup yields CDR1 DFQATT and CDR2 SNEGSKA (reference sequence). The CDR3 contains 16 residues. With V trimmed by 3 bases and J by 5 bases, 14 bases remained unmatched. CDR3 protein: CSARGGTAGVKETQYF. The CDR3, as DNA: TGCAGTGCTAGGGGGGGAACAGCGGGAGTTAAGGAGACCCAGTACTTC.

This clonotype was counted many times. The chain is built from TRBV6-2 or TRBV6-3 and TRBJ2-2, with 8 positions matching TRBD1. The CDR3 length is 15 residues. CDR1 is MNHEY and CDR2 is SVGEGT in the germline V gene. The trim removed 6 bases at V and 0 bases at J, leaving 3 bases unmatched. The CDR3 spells CASRSQGANTGELFF. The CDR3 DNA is TGTGCCAGCAGATCACAGGGGGCGAACACCGGGGAGCTGTTTTTT.

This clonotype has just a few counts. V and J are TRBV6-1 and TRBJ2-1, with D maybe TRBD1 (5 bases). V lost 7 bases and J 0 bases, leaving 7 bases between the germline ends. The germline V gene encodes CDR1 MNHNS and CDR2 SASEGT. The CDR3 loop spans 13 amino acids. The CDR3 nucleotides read TGTGCCAGCACAAGGGGCTCCTACAATGAGCAGTTCTTC. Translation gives CASTRGSYNEQFF.

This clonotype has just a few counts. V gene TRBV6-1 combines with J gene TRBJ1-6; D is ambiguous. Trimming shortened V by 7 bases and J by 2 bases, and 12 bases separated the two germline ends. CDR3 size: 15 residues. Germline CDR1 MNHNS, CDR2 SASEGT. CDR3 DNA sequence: TGTGCCAGCACCCCGGCCAGTCCCTATAATTCACCCCTCCACTTT. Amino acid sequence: CASTPASPYNSPLHF.

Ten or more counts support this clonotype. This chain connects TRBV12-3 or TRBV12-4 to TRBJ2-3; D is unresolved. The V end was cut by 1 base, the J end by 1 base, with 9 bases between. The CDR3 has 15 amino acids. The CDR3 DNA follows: TGTGCCAGCAGTTTAGAAGTGCAGGGCACAGATACGCAGTATTTT. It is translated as CASSLEVQGTDTQYF.

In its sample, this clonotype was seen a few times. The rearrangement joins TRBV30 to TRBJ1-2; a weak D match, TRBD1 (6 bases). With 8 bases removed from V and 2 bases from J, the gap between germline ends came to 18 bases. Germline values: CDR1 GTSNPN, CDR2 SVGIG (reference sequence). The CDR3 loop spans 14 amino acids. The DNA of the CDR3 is TGTGCCCGGGGACGACAGGCCGGCAACTATGGCTACACCTTC. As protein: CARGRQAGNYGYTF.

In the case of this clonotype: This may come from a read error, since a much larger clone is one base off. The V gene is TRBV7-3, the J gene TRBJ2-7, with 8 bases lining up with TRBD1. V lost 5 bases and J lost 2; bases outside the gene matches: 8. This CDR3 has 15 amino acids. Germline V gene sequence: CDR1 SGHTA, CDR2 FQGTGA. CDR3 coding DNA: TGTGCCAGCAGCCAAGGCAGGGGGCCGCCCTACGAGCAGTACTTC. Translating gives CASSQGRGPPYEQYF.

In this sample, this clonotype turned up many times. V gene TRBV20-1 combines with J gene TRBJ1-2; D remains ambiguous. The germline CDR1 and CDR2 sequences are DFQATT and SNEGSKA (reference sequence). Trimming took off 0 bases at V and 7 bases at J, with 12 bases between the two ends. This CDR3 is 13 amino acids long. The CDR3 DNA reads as TGCAGTGCTAGAGATCCGGACCGGAGTGGCTACACCTTC. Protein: CSARDPDRSGYTF.

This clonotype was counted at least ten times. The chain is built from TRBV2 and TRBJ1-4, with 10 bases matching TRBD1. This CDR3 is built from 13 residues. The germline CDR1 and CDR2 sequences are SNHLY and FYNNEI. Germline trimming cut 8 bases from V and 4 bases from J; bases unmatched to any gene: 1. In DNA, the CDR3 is TGTGCCAGCCGGGACAGGGGTAATGAAAAACTGTTTTTT. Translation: CASRDRGNEKLFF. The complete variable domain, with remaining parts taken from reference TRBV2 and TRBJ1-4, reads EPEVTQTPSHQVTQMGQEVILRCVPISNHLYFYWYRQILGQKVEFLVSFYNNEISEKSEIFDDQFSVERPDGSNFTLKIRSTKLEDSAMYFCASRDRGNEKLFFGSGTQLSVL.